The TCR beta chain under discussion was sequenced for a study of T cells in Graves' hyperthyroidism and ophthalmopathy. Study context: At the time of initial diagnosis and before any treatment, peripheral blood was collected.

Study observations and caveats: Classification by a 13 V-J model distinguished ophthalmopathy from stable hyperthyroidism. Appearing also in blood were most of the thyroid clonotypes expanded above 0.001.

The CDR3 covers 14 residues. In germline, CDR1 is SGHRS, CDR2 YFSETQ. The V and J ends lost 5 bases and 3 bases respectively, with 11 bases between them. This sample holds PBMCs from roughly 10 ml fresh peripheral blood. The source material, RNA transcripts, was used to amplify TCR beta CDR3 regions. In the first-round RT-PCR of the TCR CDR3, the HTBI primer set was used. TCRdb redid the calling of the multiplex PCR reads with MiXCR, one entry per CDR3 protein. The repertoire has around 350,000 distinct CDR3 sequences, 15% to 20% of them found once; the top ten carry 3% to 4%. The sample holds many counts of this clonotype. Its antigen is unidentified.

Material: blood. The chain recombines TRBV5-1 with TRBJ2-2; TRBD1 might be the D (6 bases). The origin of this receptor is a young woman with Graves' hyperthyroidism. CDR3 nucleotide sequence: TGCGCCAGCAGATATAGGACAGACACCGGGGAGCTGTTTTTT. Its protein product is CASRYRTDTGELFF.